Sequencing of this TCR beta chain was carried out in a study of T cells in localized non-small cell lung cancer. Study findings and constraints: Uninvolved adjacent lung showed higher T cell clonality than tumor. Longer overall survival was linked to higher blood T cell density.

Per germline, CDR1 MNHNY and CDR2 SVGAGI (reference sequence). V dropped 7 bases and J dropped 0 bases, with 16 bases sitting between them. The length of the CDR3 is 15 residues. This clone came up a few times. The target antigen is unknown. Sequenced by immunoSEQ multiplex PCR; TCRdb stores in-frame clones only, minus some. The table lists around 36,000 clones, 70% to 80% of them singletons. The sequencing used PBMCs, collected before any cancer treatment. The receptor's source is a woman aged 35-70 years with stage II squamous cell lung carcinoma. The gene calls are TRBV6-6 and TRBJ2-7, with D possibly TRBD1 on 5 matching bases. CDR3 coding DNA: TGTGCCAGCAAGAACGCAGGGATCAACTCCTACGAGCAGTACGTC. This encodes CASKNAGINSYEQYV.